These T cell receptor beta chains were read from a single sample in a study of CD8 T cells in ankylosing spondylitis. TCRdb re-called the 5' RACE reads through MiXCR, storing one row per CDR3 protein. This repertoire shows about 210,000 distinct CDR3 sequences, 7.3% found once; its top ten account for approximately 15%. Specimen: blood, either unsorted or a sorted T cell fraction (not recorded which). The receptor source for this set is a male donor with ankylosing spondylitis. Each CDR3 is given with its conserved first and last residue. The D gene is left open where the match is weak. Only part of the rows carry a size: once, few, many, or a class if the clone is expanded.

TRBV20-1	-	-	TRBJ1-1	TGCAGTGCTAGAGATATCGATTGGGGGAACACTGAAGCTTTCTTT	CSARDIDWGNTEAFF
TRBV7-9	many	-	TRBJ2-4	TGTGCCAGCAGCTTAGACGGGGTTGGCAAAAACATTCAGTACTTC	CASSLDGVGKNIQYF
TRBV9	many	-	TRBJ2-3	TGTGCCAGCAGCCTCCAGGGTCGGGGCACAGATACGCAGTATTTT	CASSLQGRGTDTQYF
TRBV6-6	many	-	TRBJ1-1	TGTGCCAGTGCGGGGGTTTTGAACACTGAAGCTTTCTTT	CASAGVLNTEAFF
TRBV6-2/TRBV6-3	-	TRBD2	TRBJ2-7	TGTGCCAGCAGCTATATAGCGGGAGAGGGCTACGAGCAGTACTTC	CASSYIAGEGYEQYF
TRBV5-6	many	TRBD2	TRBJ2-3	TGTGCCAGCAGCTTCGGACTAGCGGGAGGTTTTGGAGTCACAGATACGCAGTATTTT	CASSFGLAGGFGVTDTQYF
TRBV20-1	many	TRBD1	TRBJ2-7	TGCAGTGCTAGAGATCGACAGGGTTCCTACGAGCAGTACTTC	CSARDRQGSYEQYF
TRBV7-9	many	-	TRBJ2-2	TGTGCCAGCACCCGCGAGACCGGGGAGCTGTTTTTT	CASTRETGELFF
TRBV4-1	many	TRBD1	TRBJ2-7	TGCGCCAGCAGCCAAGGGGCAGGGGGTCTCTACGAGCAGTACTTC	CASSQGAGGLYEQYF
TRBV28	many	-	TRBJ1-1	TGTGCCAGCAATAGAGGGGAGACTGAAGCTTTCTTT	CASNRGETEAFF
TRBV7-9	many	TRBD1	TRBJ2-7	TGTGCCAGCAGCTTAATTCAGGGGGCTTACGAGCAGTACTTC	CASSLIQGAYEQYF
TRBV7-6	-	TRBD1	TRBJ1-1	TGTGCCAGCAGCCCAGGGGGGTACACTGAAGCTTTCTTT	CASSPGGYTEAFF
TRBV9	many	-	TRBJ2-4	TGTGCCAGCAGCGCCCAAGGGACGCCCAAAAACATTCAGTACTTC	CASSAQGTPKNIQYF